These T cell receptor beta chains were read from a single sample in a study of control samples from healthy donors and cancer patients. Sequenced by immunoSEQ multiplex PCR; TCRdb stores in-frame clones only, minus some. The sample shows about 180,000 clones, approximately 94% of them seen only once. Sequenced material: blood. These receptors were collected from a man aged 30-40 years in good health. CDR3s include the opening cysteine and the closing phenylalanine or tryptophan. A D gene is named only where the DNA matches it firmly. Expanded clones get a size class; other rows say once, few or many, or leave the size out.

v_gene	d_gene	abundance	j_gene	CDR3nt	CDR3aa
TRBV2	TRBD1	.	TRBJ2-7	TGTGCCAGCAGTTGGACAGGGTCGGAGCAGTACTTC	CASSWTGSEQYF
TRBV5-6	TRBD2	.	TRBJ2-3	TGTGCCAGCAGTAATGGGGATAGCGGGAGACTTGATACGCAGTATTTT	CASSNGDSGRLDTQYF
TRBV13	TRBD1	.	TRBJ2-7	TGTGCCAGCAGCACCCCCGGGACAGGGGACTACGAGCAGTACTTC	CASSTPGTGDYEQYF
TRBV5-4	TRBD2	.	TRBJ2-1	TGTGCCAGCGTAGGACTAGCGGAAGGCAATGAGCAGTTCTTC	CASVGLAEGNEQFF
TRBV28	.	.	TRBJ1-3	TGTGCCAGCAGTTTACGTGTTGCGTCTGGAAACACCATATATTTT	CASSLRVASGNTIYF
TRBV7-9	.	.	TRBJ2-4	TGTGCCAGCAGCTTCAGCACGGGAAACATTCAGTACTTC	CASSFSTGNIQYF
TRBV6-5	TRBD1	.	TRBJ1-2	TGTGCCAGCAGTCGCGAAGGGACAGCCTATGGCTACACCTTC	CASSREGTAYGYTF
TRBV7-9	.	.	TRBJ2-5	TGTGCCAGCAGCTTTGTCAGGGAAGAGACCCAGTACTTC	CASSFVREETQYF
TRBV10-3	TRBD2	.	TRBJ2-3	TGTGCCATCAGTGAGTACCGGAGCCAGGGGACTAGCTTAACAGATACGCAGTATTTT	CAISEYRSQGTSLTDTQYF
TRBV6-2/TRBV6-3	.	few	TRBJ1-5	TGTGCCAGCAGTTACCCAGGGATCCAGCCCCAGCATTTT	CASSYPGIQPQHF
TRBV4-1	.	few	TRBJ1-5	TGCGCCAGCAGCCAATCCCACAGCAATCAGCCCCAGCATTTT	CASSQSHSNQPQHF
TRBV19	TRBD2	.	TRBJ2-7	TGTGCCAGTAGTCCGAGGAGACTAGCGGGAGGAAACTCCTACGAGCAGTACTTC	CASSPRRLAGGNSYEQYF
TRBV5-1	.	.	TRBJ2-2	TGCGCCAGCAGCTTGGCCGACTCATTAACGGGAACCGGGGAGCTGTTTTTT	CASSLADSLTGTGELFF
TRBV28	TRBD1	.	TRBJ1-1	TGTGCCAGCAGCCGAGGACAGGGACGCACTGAAGCTTTCTTT	CASSRGQGRTEAFF
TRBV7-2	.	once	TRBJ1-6	TGTGCCGGCAGCCTTGGCGGTAGCTCCTATAATTCACCCCTCCACTTT	CAGSLGGSSYNSPLHF
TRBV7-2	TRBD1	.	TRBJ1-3	TGTGCCAGCACCCTCCAAACAGGGGTCTCTGGAAACACCATATATTTT	CASTLQTGVSGNTIYF
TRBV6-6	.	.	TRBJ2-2	TGTGCCAGCAGTTACTCGCCGGAAACCGGGGAGCTGTTTTTT	CASSYSPETGELFF
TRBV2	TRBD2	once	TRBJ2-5	TGTGCCAGCAGTGAAGCACAATCTAGCGGGGGGCGAGAGACCCAGTACTTC	CASSEAQSSGGRETQYF
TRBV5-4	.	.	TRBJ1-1	TGTGCCAGCACCCGTGGTGGGGGCCGCGGTGACACTGAAGCTTTCTTT	CASTRGGGRGDTEAFF
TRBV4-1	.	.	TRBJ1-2	TGCGCCAGCAGCCAAGGTGGGGTCGGGGAATATGGCTACACCTTC	CASSQGGVGEYGYTF
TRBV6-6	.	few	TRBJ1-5	TGTGCCACAAAAGAGAGGGAGATGGAGCCCCAGCATTTT	CATKEREMEPQHF
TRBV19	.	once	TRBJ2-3	TGTGCCAGTAGTTATAGCAGGGTAGGCACAGATACGCAGTATTTT	CASSYSRVGTDTQYF
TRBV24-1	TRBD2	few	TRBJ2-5	TGTGCCACCAGTGATTCCCAGCTCGGGAGGGTCGAGACCCAGTACTTC	CATSDSQLGRVETQYF
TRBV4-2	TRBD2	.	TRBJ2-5	TGTGCCAGCAGCCAAGGGATCTCTAGCGGGGACCAAGAGACCCAGTACTTC	CASSQGISSGDQETQYF
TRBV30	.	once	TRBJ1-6	TGTGGGGCCGGGACTTCACCCCTCCACTTT	CGAGTSPLHF
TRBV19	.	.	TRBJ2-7	TGTGCCAGTAGTTCCCCCCAGAACTCCTACGAGCAGTACTTC	CASSSPQNSYEQYF
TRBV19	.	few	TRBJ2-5	TGTGCCAGTAGTCTCACTAGTTCCGGTGAGACCCAGTACTTC	CASSLTSSGETQYF
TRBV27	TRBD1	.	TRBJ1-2	TGTGCCAGCAGTCAAGAGGGGGCGAGTTACTATGGCTACACCTTC	CASSQEGASYYGYTF
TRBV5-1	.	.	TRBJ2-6	TGCGCCAGCAAGGGTACTGCTGGGGCCAACGTCCTGACTTTC	CASKGTAGANVLTF
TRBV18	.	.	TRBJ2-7	TGTGCCAGCTCCCGGGACGGACTCTACGAGCAGTACTTC	CASSRDGLYEQYF
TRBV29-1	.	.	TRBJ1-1	TGCAGCGTTGCCAGTGAAGCTGAAGCTTTCTTT	CSVASEAEAFF
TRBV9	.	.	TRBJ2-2	TGTGCCAGCAGCTTGGCGGGGAACACCGGGGAGCTGTTTTTT	CASSLAGNTGELFF
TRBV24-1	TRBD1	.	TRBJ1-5	TGTGCCACCAGCAGGGGGCGCGGGCAGCCCCAGCATTTT	CATSRGRGQPQHF
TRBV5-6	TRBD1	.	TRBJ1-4	TGTGCCAGCAGCTTGTCGAGACAGGGGAATGAAAAACTGTTTTTT	CASSLSRQGNEKLFF
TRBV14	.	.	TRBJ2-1	TGTGCCAGCAGCCAATCAGGGTATGAGCAGTTCTTC	CASSQSGYEQFF
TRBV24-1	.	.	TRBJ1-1	TGTGCCACCATGGATAGCGGCGGTACTGAAGCTTTCTTT	CATMDSGGTEAFF
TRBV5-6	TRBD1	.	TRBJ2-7	TGTGCCAGCAGCTTAACTGGACAGGGGGCAACCGAGCAGTACTTC	CASSLTGQGATEQYF
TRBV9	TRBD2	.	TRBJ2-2	TGTGCCAGCAGCTACAGGTCGGCAGCGGGGGCCAGAAACACCGGGGAGCTGTTTTTT	CASSYRSAAGARNTGELFF
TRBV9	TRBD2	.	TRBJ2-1	TGTGCCAGCAGCGGACTTTACGGGACTAGCGGGAGGGATGAGCAGTTCTTC	CASSGLYGTSGRDEQFF
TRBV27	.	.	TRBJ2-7	TGTGCCAGCAGCGAGGGAGTCTCCTACGAGCAGTACTTC	CASSEGVSYEQYF
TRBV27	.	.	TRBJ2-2	TGTGCCAGCCGCCATGGGCCTCCCTGCGAGCACCGGGGAGCTGTTTTT	CASRHGPPCEHRGAVF
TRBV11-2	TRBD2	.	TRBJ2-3	TGTGCCAGCAGCTCTTGGGGGGGGGAAGATACGCAGTATTTT	CASSSWGGEDTQYF
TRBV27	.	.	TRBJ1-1	TGTGCCAGCAGGGATCTAATGGGGAACACTGAAGCTTTCTTT	CASRDLMGNTEAFF
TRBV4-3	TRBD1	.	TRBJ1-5	TGCGCCAGCAGAGACGGACAGGGTGAGGCCAATCAGCCCCAGCATTTT	CASRDGQGEANQPQHF
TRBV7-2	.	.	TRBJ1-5	TGTGCCAGCAGCTTATCGCTCGGTCAGCCCCAGCATTTT	CASSLSLGQPQHF
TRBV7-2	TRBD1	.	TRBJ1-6	TGTGCCAGCAGCTTAGTTCGTAGGGGGCTGGATTCACCCCTCCACTTT	CASSLVRRGLDSPLHF
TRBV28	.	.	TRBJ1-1	TGTGCCAGCAGTAACGGGGCTCTCAGCGCTGAAGCTTTCTTT	CASSNGALSAEAFF
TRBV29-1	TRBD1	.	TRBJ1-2	TGCAGCGCCAGGGGGGCGGACTATGGCTACACCTTC	CSARGADYGYTF